Below are 12 T cell receptor beta chains sequenced from a single sample in a study of blood T cell repertoires in COVID-19. Data came from immunoSEQ multiplex PCR; TCRdb stores just in-frame clones and leaves some out. In the table there are some 78,000 clones, around 83% of which are singletons. Sequencing input: peripheral blood. These receptors were collected from a man in his fifties or sixties with acute or convalescent COVID-19.

J is TRBJ2-4 and V is TRBV18; 14 nucleotides align to TRBD2. The germline CDR1 and CDR2 sequences are KGHSH and LQKENI. V gave up 5 bases and J gave up 0 bases; unmatched junction bases: 12. This CDR3 region has 20 residues. The chain's CDR3 is CASSSSPGLAGALAKNIQYF. CDR3 DNA: TGTGCCAGCTCATCCTCCCCGGGACTAGCGGGGGCATTAGCCAAAAACATTCAGTACTTC.

The chain combines TRBV2 with TRBJ1-5; tentatively, D is TRBD1 (5 bases). This CDR3 is 15 amino acids long. From germline, CDR1 is SNHLY and CDR2 FYNNEI. The V gene lost 3 bases and the J gene lost 3 bases, with 12 bases spanning the gap. The CDR3 sequence: CASSENVGANQPQHF. The CDR3 DNA is TGTGCCAGCAGTGAGAATGTAGGGGCCAATCAGCCCCAGCATTTT.

The V and J genes are TRBV5-5 and TRBJ1-2; possibly TRBD1 for D (5 bases). This CDR3 region has 14 residues. The V and J ends lost 3 bases and 3 bases respectively, with 12 bases between them. CDR1 is SGHKS and CDR2 is YYEKEE in the germline V gene (reference sequence). Written as DNA, the CDR3 is TGTGCCAGCAGCTCAGGTGCAGGGCACTATGGCTACACCTTC. Amino acid sequence: CASSSGAGHYGYTF.

There are a few counts of this clone. The chain recombines TRBV7-2 with TRBJ1-5; D is unresolved. Trimming took 1 base from V and 4 from J, leaving 8 bases between them. CDR1 is SGHTA and CDR2 is FQGNSA in the germline V gene. CDR3 length equals 14 residues. CDR3 DNA sequence: TGTGCCAGCAGCTTAGTTGCAGTAAATCAGCCCCAGCATTTT. Translated, it gives CASSLVAVNQPQHF.

The chain is built from TRBV9 and TRBJ2-3; maybe TRBD2 (5 bases). This CDR3 is 14 amino acids long. Germline CDR1 is SGDLS and CDR2 is YYNGEE. V lost 4 bases, J lost 3 bases, and 12 bases lay in between. CDR3 nucleotides: TGTGCCAGCAGCAGTGATCGGGGAACAGATACGCAGTATTTT. Its protein product is CASSSDRGTDTQYF.

The chain has TRBV28 and TRBJ2-7, with 10 nucleotides matching TRBD1. V gave up 5 bases and J gave up 3 bases; unmatched junction bases: 10. CDR1 is MDHEN and CDR2 is SYDVKM in the germline V gene. CDR3 length equals 16 residues. CDR3 region: CASSAPPGQGSYEQYF. CDR3 nucleotide sequence: TGTGCCAGCAGTGCTCCGCCGGGACAGGGGAGCTACGAGCAGTACTTC.

This clone was seen a few times. V is TRBV9 and J is TRBJ2-1, with 8 bases lining up with TRBD2. The CDR3 sequence is 20 residues long. CDR1 is SGDLS and CDR2 is YYNGEE in the germline V gene. V lost 0 bases and J lost 0; bases outside the gene matches: 14. Written as DNA, the CDR3 is TGTGCCAGCAGCGTAGCTACCTTCAGCGGGGGCCTCTTCTCCTACAATGAGCAGTTCTTC. Translation gives CASSVATFSGGLFSYNEQFF.

This chain connects TRBV28 to TRBJ2-7; tentatively, D is TRBD2 (5 bases). The CDR3 runs to 16 residues. Germline lookup yields CDR1 MDHEN and CDR2 SYDVKM. Between the trimmed V and J ends, which lost 8 bases and 1 base, there was a span of 21 bases. CDR3 protein: CASGTEGRQTSYEQYF. In DNA, the CDR3 is TGTGCCAGCGGAACCGAGGGCAGGCAAACATCCTACGAGCAGTACTTC.

This clone was counted a few times. The rearrangement uses TRBV3-1 (or the pseudogene TRBV3-2) and TRBJ2-3; possible D gene TRBD2, 7 bases. The CDR3 runs to 15 residues. The V gene lost 4 bases and the J gene lost 5 bases, with 16 bases spanning the gap. CDR1 and CDR2 from the germline V gene are LGHDT and YNNKEL (reference sequence). Here the CDR3 DNA reads TGTGCCAGCAGCCTGACTATGAGGGGGGGAGATACGCAGTATTTT. Its protein is CASSLTMRGGDTQYF.

This chain joins TRBV7-2 and TRBJ2-1, with 7 bases identical to TRBD2. V was pared by 6 bases and J by 6 bases, with 14 bases of the junction left unmatched. Germline V CDR1 and CDR2: SGHTA, FQGNSA. The CDR3 is 16 residues long. CDR3 region: CASRIGAGALSNEQFF. CDR3 bases: TGTGCCAGCAGAATAGGTGCGGGAGCTTTATCCAATGAGCAGTTCTTC.

The V call is TRBV4-1, the J call TRBJ1-1; 7 bases match TRBD1. CDR1 MGHRA and CDR2 YSYEKL come from the germline V gene. V was pared by 2 bases and J by 8 bases, with 11 bases of the junction left unmatched. This CDR3 has 15 residues. The CDR3 loop reads CASSQQTQGGPEAFF. The DNA of the CDR3 is TGCGCCAGCAGCCAACAAACACAAGGGGGCCCCGAAGCTTTCTTT.

The chain joins TRBV28 to TRBJ1-5; possibly TRBD1 for D (6 bases). V lost 3 bases and J lost 6, with 18 bases in between. This CDR3 has 16 residues. CDR1 MDHEN and CDR2 SYDVKM come from the germline V gene. The CDR3 DNA sequence: TGTGCCAGCAGTTTGGCAAGCGGGGGGCGAGTTCAGCCCCAGCATTTT. Translation: CASSLASGGRVQPQHF.